A selection of T cell receptor beta chains follows, all from one sample in a study of CD8 T cells in ankylosing spondylitis. MiXCR was run by TCRdb on the 5' RACE reads, yielding one entry per CDR3 protein. The sample lists approximately 500,000 distinct CDR3 sequences, roughly 13% occurring once. Sequences were obtained from blood, either unsorted or a sorted T cell fraction (not recorded which). All receptors derive from a male donor with ankylosing spondylitis. Both conserved end residues are part of each CDR3. The D gene is left open where the match is weak. Size is omitted from some rows. Given values are once, few, many or a class for expanded clones.

>TRBJ2-1|few|TRBD2|TRBV6-4
CASSALSGRYNEQFF
TGTGCCAGCAGTGCCTTGAGCGGGAGATACAATGAGCAGTTCTTC
>TRBJ2-1|NA|NA|TRBV7-8
CASSPRRVRGDEQFF
TGTGCCAGCAGCCCTCGGAGAGTCCGAGGAGATGAGCAGTTCTTC
>TRBJ1-1|few|NA|TRBV11-2
CASSTKGGTEAFF
TGTGCCAGCAGCACAAAGGGGGGCACTGAAGCTTTCTTT
>TRBJ1-5|NA|NA|TRBV30
CAWRAPAQATDQPQHF
TGTGCCTGGAGGGCACCGGCACAGGCTACTGATCAGCCCCAGCATTTT
>TRBJ2-1|few|TRBD2|TRBV27
CASSFLLLAGGDNEQFF
TGTGCCAGCAGTTTTCTCCTACTAGCGGGGGGAGACAATGAGCAGTTCTTC
>TRBJ1-1|few|NA|TRBV2
CASSDSRMNTEAFF
TGTGCCAGCAGTGATTCCCGAATGAACACTGAAGCTTTCTTT
>TRBJ2-1|many|TRBD2|TRBV12-3/TRBV12-4
CASSFGGRTAFNEQFF
TGTGCCAGCAGTTTTGGCGGGAGGACGGCTTTCAATGAGCAGTTCTTC
>TRBJ2-2|few|NA|TRBV27
CASGTLGTGELFF
TGTGCCAGCGGAACCCTGGGCACCGGGGAGCTGTTTTTT
>TRBJ1-2|NA|NA|TRBV5-1
CASSFTESNYGYTF
TGCGCCAGCAGCTTCACAGAATCTAACTATGGCTACACCTTC
>TRBJ1-2|NA|TRBD1|TRBV3-1
CASSPRDRGRGYTF
TGTGCCAGCAGCCCCCGCGACAGGGGTCGTGGCTACACCTTC
>TRBJ1-5|many|NA|TRBV6-2/TRBV6-3
CASTIQNQPQHF
TGTGCCAGCACAATACAGAATCAGCCCCAGCATTTT
>TRBJ1-6|few|NA|TRBV6-6
CASSPVGGSPLHF
TGTGCCAGCAGCCCGGTCGGGGGTTCACCCCTCCACTTT
>TRBJ2-3|few|TRBD2|TRBV7-9
CASSSGTSGNTDTQYF
TGTGCCAGCAGCTCAGGGACTAGCGGAAACACAGATACGCAGTATTTT
>TRBJ2-7|NA|NA|TRBV3-1
CASSLLGTRGYEQYF
TGTGCCAGCAGCCTCCTCGGGACCCGGGGCTACGAGCAGTACTTC
>TRBJ1-5|NA|NA|TRBV7-6
CASSLSLGPQHF
TGTGCCAGCAGCTTATCCCTGGGGCCCCAGCATTTT
>TRBJ1-2|NA|NA|TRBV20-1
CSASRDYGYTF
TGCAGTGCTAGTCGAGATTATGGCTACACCTTC
>TRBJ1-1|NA|NA|TRBV20-1
CSASPVWGPNTEAFF
TGCAGTGCTAGCCCTGTATGGGGGCCGAACACTGAAGCTTTCTTT
>TRBJ2-2|NA|NA|TRBV6-1
CASSGLIPSGELFF
TGTGCCAGCAGTGGATTAATCCCCTCCGGGGAGCTGTTTTTT
>TRBJ2-5|many|NA|TRBV29-1
CSVPKVPQETQYF
TGCAGCGTCCCCAAGGTTCCACAAGAGACCCAGTACTTC
>TRBJ2-7|many|TRBD1|TRBV20-1
CSASPRGRRNEQYF
TGCAGTGCTAGTCCCAGGGGGCGCAGGAACGAGCAGTACTTC
>TRBJ2-1|many|NA|TRBV7-6
CASSLGPSQREQFF
TGTGCCAGCAGCTTAGGTCCTTCACAAAGGGAGCAGTTCTTC
>TRBJ2-2|NA|TRBD2|TRBV7-7
CASSSRTSGMNTGELFF
TGTGCCAGCAGCTCGAGGACTAGCGGGATGAACACCGGGGAGCTGTTTTTT
>TRBJ2-2|NA|NA|TRBV18
CASSREGGANTGELFF
TGTGCCAGCTCAAGGGAAGGCGGAGCGAACACCGGGGAGCTGTTTTTT
>TRBJ1-1|NA|NA|TRBV27
CASSPSGGPAFF
TGTGCCAGCAGCCCAAGTGGGGGGCCGGCTTTCTTT
>TRBJ2-7|NA|TRBD1|TRBV15
CATSRGTGGDEQYF
TGTGCCACCAGCAGGGGGACAGGGGGCGACGAGCAGTACTTC
>TRBJ2-2|NA|NA|TRBV10-3
CAISESENTGELFF
TGTGCCATCAGTGAGTCCGAGAACACCGGGGAGCTGTTTTTT
>TRBJ2-5|NA|NA|TRBV7-9
CASSFSGSGGMETQYF
TGTGCCAGCAGCTTTTCTGGTTCCGGCGGGATGGAGACCCAGTACTTC
>TRBJ1-1|few|NA|TRBV7-8
CASSFRQPNTEAFF
TGTGCCAGCAGCTTTCGACAGCCGAACACTGAAGCTTTCTTT
>TRBJ2-2|few|TRBD2|TRBV20-1
CSARSLAGASGELFF
TGCAGTGCTAGGTCCCTAGCGGGAGCCTCCGGGGAGCTGTTTTTT
>TRBJ1-5|many|NA|TRBV7-2
CASSLGRGQPQHF
TGTGCCAGCAGCTTAGGGAGGGGCCAGCCCCAGCATTTT
>TRBJ2-5|NA|TRBD1|TRBV5-1
CASSGTGVSAETQYF
TGCGCCAGCAGCGGGACAGGGGTTTCTGCGGAGACCCAGTACTTC
>TRBJ2-1|many|TRBD2|TRBV27
CASLPGGGYNEQFF
TGTGCCAGCCTTCCGGGAGGAGGCTACAATGAGCAGTTCTTC
>TRBJ2-1|many|TRBD1|TRBV24-1
CATSDRSTGDNEQFF
TGTGCCACCAGTGACCGTTCGACAGGGGACAATGAGCAGTTCTTC
>TRBJ2-5|NA|NA|TRBV7-2
CASSRDLQETQYF
TGTGCCAGCAGCCGTGACTTACAAGAGACCCAGTACTTC
>TRBJ1-5|few|NA|TRBV15
CATTRTGLWQPQHF
TGTGCCACCACCCGGACTGGGCTATGGCAGCCCCAGCATTTT
>TRBJ2-3|NA|NA|TRBV11-2
CASSTTRGFYTDTQYF
TGTGCCAGCAGCACCACAAGGGGGTTTTACACAGATACGCAGTATTTT
>TRBJ2-1|few|TRBD2|TRBV20-1
CSVLAGLYNEQFF
TGCAGTGTACTAGCGGGACTCTACAATGAGCAGTTCTTC
>TRBJ1-4|once|NA|TRBV18
CASSPQEGEEKLFF
TGTGCCAGCTCACCGCAAGAAGGGGAGGAAAAACTGTTTTTT
>TRBJ2-3|many|NA|TRBV15
CATSRDGRITDTQYF
TGTGCCACCAGCAGAGACGGCAGGATAACAGATACGCAGTATTTT
>TRBJ2-7|few|NA|TRBV5-4
CASSPPRSYEQYF
TGTGCCAGCAGCCCCCCGCGGTCCTACGAGCAGTACTTC
>TRBJ2-2|NA|TRBD2|TRBV14
CASSQPSAGEGLGELFF
TGTGCCAGCAGCCAACCCTCAGCGGGAGAAGGCCTCGGGGAGCTGTTTTTT
>TRBJ1-4|NA|NA|TRBV12-3/TRBV12-4
CASSPRTVEQFF
TGTGCCAGCAGCCCCCGGACAGTCGAGCAGTTTTTT
>TRBJ2-5|many|NA|TRBV5-1
CASSEIGETQYF
TGCGCCAGCAGCGAGATCGGGGAGACCCAGTACTTC
>TRBJ1-2|NA|TRBD1|TRBV19
CASSIRDRAYYGYTF
TGTGCCAGTAGTATCCGGGACAGGGCGTACTATGGCTACACCTTC
>TRBJ1-1|NA|NA|TRBV24-1
CATSDSQQGNTEAFF
TGTGCCACCAGTGATTCCCAACAGGGAAACACTGAAGCTTTCTTT
>TRBJ2-1|many|TRBD2|TRBV5-1
CASSPSGTESSYNEQFF
TGCGCCAGCAGCCCTAGCGGGACTGAGAGCTCCTACAATGAGCAGTTCTTC
>TRBJ1-1|few|NA|TRBV15
CATSTRNTEAFF
TGTGCCACCAGCACACGGAACACTGAAGCTTTCTTT
>TRBJ2-7|few|TRBD2|TRBV6-5
CASSDSRLAGILEQYF
TGTGCCAGCAGTGACTCGAGGCTAGCGGGAATATTGGAGCAGTACTTC
>TRBJ2-1|few|TRBD2|TRBV20-1
CSARDLGTSGYNEQFF
TGCAGTGCTAGAGATTTAGGGACTAGCGGATACAATGAGCAGTTCTTC
>TRBJ1-2|NA|NA|TRBV20-1
CSARRDSAGYGYTF
TGCAGTGCTAGAAGGGACTCAGCGGGCTATGGCTACACCTTC
>TRBJ2-6|few|NA|TRBV20-1
CSARAGGANVLTF
TGCAGTGCTAGGGCGGGAGGGGCCAACGTCCTGACTTTC
>TRBJ2-3|few|NA|TRBV20-1
CSCEGPDTQYF
TGCAGTTGTGAGGGTCCAGATACGCAGTATTTT
>TRBJ2-3|few|NA|TRBV3-1
CASSQDITADTQYF
TGTGCCAGCAGCCAAGATATCACGGCAGATACGCAGTATTTT